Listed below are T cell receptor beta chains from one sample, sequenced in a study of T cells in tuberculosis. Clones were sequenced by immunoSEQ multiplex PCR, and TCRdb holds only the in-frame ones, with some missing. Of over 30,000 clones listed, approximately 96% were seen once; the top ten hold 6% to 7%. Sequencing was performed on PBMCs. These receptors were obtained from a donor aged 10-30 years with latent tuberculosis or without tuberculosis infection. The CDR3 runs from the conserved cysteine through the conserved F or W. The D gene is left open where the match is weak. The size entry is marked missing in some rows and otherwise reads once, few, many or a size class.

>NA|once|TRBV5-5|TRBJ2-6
CASSWTPRVTIAGANVLTF
TGTGCCAGCAGCTGGACTCCAAGGGTGACAATAGCTGGGGCCAACGTCCTGACTTTC
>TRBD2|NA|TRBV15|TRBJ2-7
CATSEGAREGYEQYF
TGTGCCACCAGCGAAGGAGCCCGGGAGGGGTACGAGCAGTACTTC
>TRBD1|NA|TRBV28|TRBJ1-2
CASSEDRGDINYGYTF
TGTGCCAGCAGTGAGGACAGGGGGGATATTAACTATGGCTACACCTTC
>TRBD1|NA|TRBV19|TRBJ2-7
CASSGGTGGYEQYF
TGTGCCAGTAGTGGAGGGACAGGGGGCTACGAGCAGTACTTC
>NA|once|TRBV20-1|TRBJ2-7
CSARQVYEQYF
TGCAGTGCGCGACAGGTTTACGAGCAGTACTTC
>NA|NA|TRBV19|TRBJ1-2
CASAPGSRNYGYTF
TGTGCCAGTGCTCCGGGATCACGGAACTATGGCTACACCTTC
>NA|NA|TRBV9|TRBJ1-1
CASSSSGFTEAFF
TGTGCCAGCAGCTCATCAGGGTTTACTGAAGCTTTCTTT
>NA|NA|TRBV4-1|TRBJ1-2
CASSQFLFANYGHTF
TGCGCCAGCAGCCAGTTCCTCTTTGCTAACTATGGCCACACCTTC
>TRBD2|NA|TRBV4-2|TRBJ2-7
CASSQSRGVTYEQYF
TGTGCCAGCAGCCAATCCCGGGGGGTTACCTACGAGCAGTACTTC
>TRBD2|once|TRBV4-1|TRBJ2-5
CASSPRPVGGAQETQYF
TGCGCCAGCAGCCCCCGACCCGTCGGGGGGGCCCAAGAGACCCAGTACTTC
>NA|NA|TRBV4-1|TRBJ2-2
CASSQDLWGRGGELFF
TGCGCCAGCAGCCAAGATCTTTGGGGGCGAGGCGGGGAGCTGTTTTTT
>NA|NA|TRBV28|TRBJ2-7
CASSLPPYEQYF
TGTGCCAGCAGTTTACCTCCCTACGAGCAGTACTTC
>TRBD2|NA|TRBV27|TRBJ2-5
CASSLSGRLGTQYF
TGTGCCAGCAGTTTGAGCGGGAGGCTCGGGACCCAGTACTTC
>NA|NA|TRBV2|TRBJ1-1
CASSETRRNTEAFF
TGTGCCAGCAGTGAAACTAGGCGGAACACTGAAGCTTTCTTT
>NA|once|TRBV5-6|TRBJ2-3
CASSPRGFSPDTQYF
TGTGCCAGCAGCCCCAGGGGTTTCAGTCCAGATACGCAGTATTTT
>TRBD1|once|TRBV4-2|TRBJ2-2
CASSHRGHTGELFF
TGTGCCAGCAGCCACAGGGGGCATACCGGGGAGCTGTTTTTT
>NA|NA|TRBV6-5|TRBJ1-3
CASISGSSGNTIYF
TGTGCCAGCATCTCCGGGAGCTCTGGAAACACCATATATTTT
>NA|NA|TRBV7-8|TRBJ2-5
CASSFFGEGPETQYF
TGTGCCAGCAGCTTCTTCGGTGAGGGCCCAGAGACCCAGTACTTC
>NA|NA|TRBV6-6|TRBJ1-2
CASSYDGSPNYGYTF
TGTGCCAGCAGTTACGACGGGAGCCCAAACTATGGCTACACCTTC
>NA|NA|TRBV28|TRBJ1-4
CASSSYEGSEKLFF
TGTGCCAGCAGTTCCTACGAGGGAAGTGAAAAACTGTTTTTT
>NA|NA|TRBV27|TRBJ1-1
CASSPVQGTEAFF
TGTGCCAGCAGTCCGGTACAGGGAACTGAAGCTTTCTTT
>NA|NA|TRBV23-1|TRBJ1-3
CASSQGWYLRRNTIYF
TGCGCCAGCAGTCAAGGTTGGTACCTACGGAGGAACACCATATATTTT
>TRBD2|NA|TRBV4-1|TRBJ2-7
CASSQDRLAGGKYF
TGCGCCAGCAGCCAAGATCGACTAGCGGGAGGCAAGTACTTC
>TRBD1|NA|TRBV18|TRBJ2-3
CASSPRGWSTDTQYF
TGTGCCAGCTCACCCAGGGGGTGGAGCACAGATACGCAGTATTTT
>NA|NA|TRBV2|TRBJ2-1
CASRVRTTVGEQFF
TGTGCCAGCCGTGTGAGGACTACGGTGGGTGAGCAGTTCTTC
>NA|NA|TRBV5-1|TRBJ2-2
CASTRDGGNTGELFF
TGCGCCAGCACCCGGGACGGGGGGAACACCGGGGAGCTGTTTTTT
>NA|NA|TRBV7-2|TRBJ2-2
CASSLSGNPGELFF
TGTGCCAGCAGCCTCTCAGGGAATCCCGGGGAGCTGTTTTTT
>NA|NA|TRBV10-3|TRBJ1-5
CAISGGQGNQPQHF
TGTGCCATCAGTGGGGGGCAGGGAAATCAGCCCCAGCATTTT
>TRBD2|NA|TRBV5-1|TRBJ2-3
CASSLVSGGEDTQYF
TGCGCCAGCAGCTTGGTTAGCGGGGGGGAAGATACGCAGTATTTT
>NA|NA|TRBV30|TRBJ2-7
CAWSAGYEQYF
TGTGCCTGGAGTGCGGGCTACGAGCAGTACTTC
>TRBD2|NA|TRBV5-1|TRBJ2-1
CASRAGGVYNEQFF
TGCGCCAGCAGGGCGGGAGGGGTCTACAATGAGCAGTTCTTC
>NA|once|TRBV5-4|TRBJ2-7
CASSPTVGYEQYF
TGTGCCAGTAGCCCTACAGTAGGCTACGAGCAGTACTTC
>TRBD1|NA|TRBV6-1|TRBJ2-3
CASSEASMTGSTDTQYF
TGTGCCAGCAGTGAAGCGTCGATGACAGGGAGCACAGATACGCAGTATTTT
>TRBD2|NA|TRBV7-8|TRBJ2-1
CASSFRSTSGRVNEQFF
TGTGCCAGCAGCTTCCGTTCGACTAGCGGGAGGGTAAATGAGCAGTTCTTC
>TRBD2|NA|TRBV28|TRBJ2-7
CASSLMSSGFYEQYF
TGTGCCAGCAGTTTAATGTCTAGCGGTTTCTACGAGCAGTACTTC
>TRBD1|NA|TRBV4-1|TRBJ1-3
CASSQAGQGGNTIYF
TGCGCCAGCAGCCAAGCGGGACAGGGGGGAAACACCATATATTTT
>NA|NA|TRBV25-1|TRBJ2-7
CASSLGGTYEQYF
TGTGCCAGCAGTTTGGGCGGGACCTACGAGCAGTACTTC
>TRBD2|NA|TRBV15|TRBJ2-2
CATSTAGGHFGELFF
TGTGCCACCAGCACAGCGGGGGGGCATTTCGGGGAGCTGTTTTTT
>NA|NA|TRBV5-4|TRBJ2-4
CASSLGGPENIQYF
TGTGCCAGCAGCTTGGGGGGGCCCGAAAACATTCAGTACTTC
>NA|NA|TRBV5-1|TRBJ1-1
CASSILRGGGTEAFF
TGCGCCAGCAGCATCCTGCGAGGGGGAGGGACTGAAGCTTTCTTT
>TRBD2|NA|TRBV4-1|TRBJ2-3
CASSRRPGLAGYTQYF
TGCGCCAGCAGCCGCAGACCGGGACTAGCAGGTTATACGCAGTATTTT
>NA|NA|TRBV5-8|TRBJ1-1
CASSLGFSNTEAFF
TGTGCCAGCAGCCTCGGTTTCTCGAACACTGAAGCTTTCTTT
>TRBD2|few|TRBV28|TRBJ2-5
CASSFEAGGFYQETQYF
TGTGCCAGCAGTTTCGAAGCGGGGGGCTTCTATCAAGAGACCCAGTACTTC
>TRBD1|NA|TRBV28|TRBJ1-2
CASSRGPGYTF
TGTGCCAGCAGTAGGGGGCCTGGCTACACCTTC
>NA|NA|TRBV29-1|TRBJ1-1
CSVGRGQNEAFF
TGCAGCGTTGGGCGAGGGCAGAATGAAGCTTTCTTT
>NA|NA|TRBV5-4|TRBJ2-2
CASSLDQGLTGELFF
TGTGCCAGCAGCTTGGACCAGGGACTCACCGGGGAGCTGTTTTTT
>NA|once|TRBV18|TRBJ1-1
CASSRSQSTEWAFF
TGTGCCAGCTCACGAAGCCAGTCGACGGAGTGGGCTTTCTTT
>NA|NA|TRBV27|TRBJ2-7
CASSRGTVSSEQYF
TGTGCCAGCAGCCGCGGGACGGTCTCTTCCGAGCAGTACTTC
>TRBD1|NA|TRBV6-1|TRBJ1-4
CASSRQGVEEKLFF
TGTGCCAGCAGTCGACAGGGGGTTGAGGAAAAACTGTTTTTT
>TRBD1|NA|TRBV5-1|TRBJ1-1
CASSPMRDRSTEAFF
TGCGCCAGCAGCCCTATGAGGGACAGAAGCACTGAAGCTTTCTTT
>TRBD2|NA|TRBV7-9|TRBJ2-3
CASSLMASGSGTDTQYF
TGTGCCAGCAGCTTAATGGCTAGCGGGAGTGGCACAGATACGCAGTATTTT
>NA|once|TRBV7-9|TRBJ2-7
CASSRGTVGEQYF
TGTGCCAGCAGCCGCGGGACAGTCGGCGAGCAGTACTTC
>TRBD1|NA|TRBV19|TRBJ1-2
CASSITETGFYGYTF
TGTGCCAGTAGTATAACCGAGACAGGGTTTTATGGCTACACCTTC
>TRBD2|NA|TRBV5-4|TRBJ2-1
CASTFGLADTNEQFF
TGTGCCAGCACCTTTGGACTAGCGGACACCAATGAGCAGTTCTTC